This T cell receptor beta chain was recorded in a study of blood T cell repertoires in COVID-19 (dated by TCRdb to the early 2020s). General notes on the study: Collaborator samples came from the United States, Italy and Spain and covered acute and convalescent phases of COVID-19. The prospective study material was composed of cDNA or gDNA derived from T cells, B-cell-depleted T cells, or PBMCs. Subjects who had been exposed to COVID-19, were actively infected with it, or had recovered from it provided the deeply sampled blood TCRbeta repertoires that made up the dataset. The repertoires were made available in a free public database intended to serve as a resource for research on the immune response to SARS-CoV-2. Samples were obtained from the ongoing ImmuneRACE study (first 160 participants) and from roughly 1,300 subjects provided by 6 global collaborators. Sample metadata almost always included a de-identified subject ID, COVID-19 status, age in years and sex. HLA class I and class II types, where available, came from metadata supplied by the sample provider rather than from assay-based typing. Results and caveats for the whole study, not just this receptor: How much clinical and demographic metadata was included differed by source and by participant, and the metadata was provided uncurated.

V is trimmed back by 4 bases and J by 3 bases, and the junction contains 11 bases that no gene match accounts for. The CDR3 spans 16 residues, from the cysteine through the phenylalanine. Only the CDR3 part of the read is kept: 48 bases, read in frame from the first base. The germline V gene encodes CDR1 SEHNR and CDR2 FQNEAQ (reference sequence). TCRbeta CDR3 regions were amplified from genomic DNA by means of the immunoSEQ Assay, a bias-controlled multiplex PCR. In the original analysis: Nucleated cell counts per sample were estimated from amplification of reference gene primers within the assay. To quantify the absolute abundance of each unique TCRbeta CDR3 rearrangement, sequence reads were collapsed and filtered. For each sample, productive Simpson clonality was calculated as the square root of Simpson's diversity index over productive rearrangements. Sourced from immuneACCESS, this table was stored by TCRdb with only in-frame sequences that have V and J called. A share of the clones is absent; for the studies checked, an unresolved V gene accounts for under half, and the remainder has no known explanation. The V and J calls and clone size come from that table; D and trimming were worked out from the DNA. The table for this sample lists about 270,000 clones; around 93% of them were counted only once. The ten most abundant clones make up 2.5% to 3% of the sample.

About this clone itself: Its antigen remains undetermined. Base qualities are not provided; no much larger clone lies one nucleotide away.

Participants in the prospective study were aged about 18 to 95 years, lived in 24 United States geographic areas, and enrolled through a virtual design. In the prospective study, participants were assigned to cohorts based on the clinical history participants reported in a screening survey and a study questionnaire. Exposed participants were defined as having been in contact with someone with a PCR-confirmed or clinician-diagnosed COVID-19 case within 2 weeks of study entry. In the prospective study, mobile phlebotomists collected whole blood, serum and a nasopharyngeal or oropharyngeal swab from each participant. Additional blood draws and questionnaires over an approximately two-month period could optionally be provided by prospective study participants. Before DNA extraction, blood samples from the prospective study were shipped at room temperature or frozen.

Recombination connected TRBV7-9 to TRBJ1-2, with TRBD1 matching 7 junction bases. The sample was PBMCs or T cells enriched from blood (not recorded which). This TCR was sampled from a middle-aged man who had been exposed to COVID-19. The nucleotide sequence reads as follows: TGTGCCAGCAGCTCCTCCGGGACAGCCAAGGACTATGGCTACACCTTC. It translates as CASSSSGTAKDYGYTF.